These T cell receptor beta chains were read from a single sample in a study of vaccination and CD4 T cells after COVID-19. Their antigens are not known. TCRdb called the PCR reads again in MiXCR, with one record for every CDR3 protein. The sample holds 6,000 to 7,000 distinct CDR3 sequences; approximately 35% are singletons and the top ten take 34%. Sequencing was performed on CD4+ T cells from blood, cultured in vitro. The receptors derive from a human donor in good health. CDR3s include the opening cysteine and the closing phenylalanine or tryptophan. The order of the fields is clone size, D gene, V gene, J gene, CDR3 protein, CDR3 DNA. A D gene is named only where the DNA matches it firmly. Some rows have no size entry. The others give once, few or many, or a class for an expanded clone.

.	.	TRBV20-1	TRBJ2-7	CSATAAPSSYEQYF	TGCAGTGCGACGGCGGCTCCGAGCTCCTACGAGCAGTACTTC
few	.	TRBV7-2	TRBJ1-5	CASSLWWDQPQHF	TGTGCCAGCAGCTTATGGTGGGATCAGCCCCAGCATTTT
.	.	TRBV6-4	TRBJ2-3	CASSDEAGLSTDTQYF	TGTGCCAGCAGTGACGAGGCGGGGCTTAGCACAGATACGCAGTATTTT
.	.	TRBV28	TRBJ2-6	CASSPTQQGIGANVLTF	TGTGCCAGCAGTCCCACACAGCAGGGTATAGGGGCCAACGTCCTGACTTTC
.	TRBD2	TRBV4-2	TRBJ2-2	CASSPSTSGSPNTGELFF	TGTGCCAGCAGCCCTTCTACTAGCGGGAGCCCTAACACCGGGGAGCTGTTTTTT
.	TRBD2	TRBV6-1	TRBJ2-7	CASNIGTSGTYEQYF	TGTGCCAGCAATATCGGGACTAGCGGGACCTACGAGCAGTACTTC
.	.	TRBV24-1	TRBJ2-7	CATSDSSLGFYEQYF	TGTGCCACCAGTGACTCCTCATTGGGTTTCTACGAGCAGTACTTC
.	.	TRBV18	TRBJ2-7	CASSPNQGFDEQYF	TGTGCCAGCTCACCCAATCAGGGATTCGACGAGCAGTACTTC
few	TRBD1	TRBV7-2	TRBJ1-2	CASSLEGRGMSGYTF	TGTGCCAGCAGCTTAGAGGGCAGGGGGATGAGTGGCTACACCTTC
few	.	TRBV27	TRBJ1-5	CASSLSWGLNQPQHF	TGTGCCAGCAGTTTATCTTGGGGTCTCAATCAGCCCCAGCATTTT
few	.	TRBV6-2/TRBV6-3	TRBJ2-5	CASEPLGPGAETQYF	TGTGCCAGCGAGCCCCTTGGCCCTGGGGCAGAGACCCAGTACTTC
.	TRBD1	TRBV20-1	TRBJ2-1	CSAVPGTAFEEQFF	TGCAGTGCGGTACCCGGGACAGCCTTTGAGGAGCAGTTCTTC
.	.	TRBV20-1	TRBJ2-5	CSADAGQETQYF	TGCAGTGCCGATGCGGGGCAAGAGACCCAGTACTTC
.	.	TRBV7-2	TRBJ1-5	CASSVFEHQPQHF	TGTGCCAGCTCGGTTTTCGAACATCAGCCCCAGCATTTT
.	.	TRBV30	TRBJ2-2	CAWRPNPAGELFF	TGTGCCTGGAGGCCCAATCCGGCCGGGGAGCTGTTTTTT
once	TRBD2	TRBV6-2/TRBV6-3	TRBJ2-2	CASRLAGVRTGELFF	TGTGCCAGCAGGCTAGCGGGAGTGAGGACCGGGGAGCTGTTTTTT
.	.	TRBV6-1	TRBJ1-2	CASTAGQAGYTF	TGTGCCAGCACGGCAGGGCAAGCTGGCTACACCTTC
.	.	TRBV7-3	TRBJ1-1	CASSLIHDVSGQTEAFF	TGTGCCAGCAGCTTAATCCATGATGTCTCGGGACAAACTGAAGCTTTCTTT
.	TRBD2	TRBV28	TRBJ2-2	CASTPSGRANTGELFF	TGTGCCAGCACCCCCAGCGGGAGGGCGAACACCGGGGAGCTGTTTTTT
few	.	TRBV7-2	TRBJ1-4	CASSPDSPSKLFF	TGTGCCAGCAGCCCGGACAGCCCCAGTAAACTGTTTTTT
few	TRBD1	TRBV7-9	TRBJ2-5	CASSLGTGHQETQYF	TGTGCCAGCAGCCTTGGGACAGGACACCAAGAGACCCAGTACTTC
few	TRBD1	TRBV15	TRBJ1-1	CATSRSTGYTEAFF	TGTGCCACCAGCAGATCGACAGGGTACACTGAAGCTTTCTTT
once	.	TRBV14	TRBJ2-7	CASSQSREQYF	TGTGCCAGCAGCCAAAGCCGCGAGCAGTACTTC
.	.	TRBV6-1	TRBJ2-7	CASNHYEQYF	TGTGCCAGCAACCACTACGAGCAGTACTTC
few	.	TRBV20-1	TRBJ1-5	CSARDISRAGSNQPQHF	TGCAGTGCTAGAGATATCAGCAGGGCGGGCAGCAATCAGCCCCAGCATTTT
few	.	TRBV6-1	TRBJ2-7	CAGSQGPWNEQYF	TGTGCCGGCAGTCAGGGGCCCTGGAACGAGCAGTACTTC
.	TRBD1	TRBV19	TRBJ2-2	CASRGTGGRAGELFF	TGTGCCAGTAGAGGGACAGGGGGCAGGGCCGGGGAGCTGTTTTTT
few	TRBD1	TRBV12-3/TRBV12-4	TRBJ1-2	CASSAPGQSLNF	TGTGCCAGCAGTGCCCCGGGACAGTCCCTTAACTTC
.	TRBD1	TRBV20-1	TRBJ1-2	CSAREGQNYGYTF	TGCAGTGCTAGAGAGGGACAGAACTATGGCTACACCTTC
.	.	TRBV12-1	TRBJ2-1	CASIRGPSCGEQFF	TGTGCCAGCATTAGGGGCCCTTCTTGCGGTGAGCAGTTCTTC
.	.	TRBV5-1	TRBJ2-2	CASSLVPGTGELFF	TGCGCCAGCAGCTTGGTCCCAGGGACCGGGGAGCTGTTTTTT